Following are 21 T cell receptor beta chains from one sample sequenced in a study of T cells in localized non-small cell lung cancer. The table came from immunoSEQ multiplex PCR; TCRdb's copy has only in-frame clones and leaves some out. This repertoire shows some 10,000 clones, 40% to 50% found once; its top ten account for 4.2%. Here the sequenced sample was lymph node tissue, taken before any cancer treatment. The receptors stem from a woman aged 40 to 75 with stage II squamous cell lung carcinoma.

This clone was found a few times. This chain links TRBV6-8 with TRBJ2-7; TRBD2 matches 7 bases. This CDR3 region has 16 residues. Unmatched junction bases numbered 8, after V lost 1 base and J lost 2 bases. Per the germline V gene, CDR1 is MNHGY and CDR2 is SAAAGT. CDR3 DNA: TGTGCCAGCAGTTACTGGACTAGTTCTGTCACCTACGAGCAGTACTTC. The encoded protein is CASSYWTSSVTYEQYF.

This clone ranks as medium-sized. The V and J genes are TRBV9 and TRBJ2-3; TRBD2 matches at 8 bases. Per germline, CDR1 SGDLS and CDR2 YYNGEE. Trimming cost V 3 bases and J 2 bases; bases outside gene matches: 5. This CDR3 is 15 amino acids long. The CDR3 nucleotides are TGTGCCAGCAGCGCACTAGCGGAGGCCACAGATACGCAGTATTTT. Encoded protein: CASSALAEATDTQYF.

The CDR3 nucleotides are TGCAGCGTCCTAACACCAGGGGGCGGAAATCAGCCCCAGCATTTT. Its protein product is CSVLTPGGGNQPQHF. This chain joins TRBV29-1 and TRBJ1-5; 8 bases line up with TRBD1. The junction had 11 bases not matched to a gene; V was cut back by 6 bases and J by 4 bases. Germline V lookup: CDR1 SQVTM, CDR2 ANQGSEA. The CDR3 is made up of 15 amino acids.

This clone was picked up a small number of times. The genes are TRBV9 and TRBJ1-2; D uncertain. CDR1 and CDR2 (germline): SGDLS, YYNGEE. The CDR3 extends over 16 amino acids. Trimming shortened V by 4 bases and J by 0 bases, and 16 bases separated the two germline ends. The CDR3 DNA is TGTGCCAGCAGCCCTAGCCCGGGCAGGCCTAACTATGGCTACACCTTC. It codes for CASSPSPGRPNYGYTF.

The chain combines TRBV29-1 with TRBJ2-7, with 9 positions matching TRBD1. The J segment lost 1 base and the V segment lost 5 bases, leaving 3 bases of the junction unmatched. Looked up from germline, CDR1 is SQVTM and CDR2 is ANQGSEA. CDR3 size: 13 residues. The CDR3 nucleotides are TGCAGCGTTTCTGGACAGGGGTCCTACGAGCAGTACTTC. It specifies CSVSGQGSYEQYF.

V usage is TRBV29-1 and J usage is TRBJ2-1; 9 nucleotides match TRBD1. Trimming took 1 base from V and 9 from J; bases not matched to a gene: 7. CDR3 length equals 14 residues. Looked up from germline, CDR1 is SQVTM and CDR2 is ANQGSEA. The CDR3 DNA reads TGCAGCGTTGAAGGGACAGGGGTGGATCCTGAGCAGTTCTTC. As protein: CSVEGTGVDPEQFF.

The chain links TRBV23-1 to TRBJ2-7; unclear D gene. TRBV23-1 carries the ORF label, with uncertain function. Between the trimmed V and J ends, which lost 2 bases and 0 bases, there was a span of 11 bases. This CDR3 is built from 15 residues. CDR3 sequence (DNA): TGCGCCAGCAGTCAAGGTGCGACGAGCTCCTACGAGCAGTACTTC. Residues: CASSQGATSSYEQYF.

This clone was seen only a few times. The chain has TRBV6-8 and TRBJ1-6; D not resolved. The CDR3 sequence is 15 residues long. V lost 6 bases, J lost 0 bases, and 9 bases lay in between. Germline assignment: CDR1 MNHGY and CDR2 SAAAGT. CDR3 amino acids: CASSLGSSYNSPLHF. CDR3 nucleotides: TGTGCCAGCAGCTTAGGGAGCTCCTATAATTCACCCCTCCACTTT.

On this clone itself: The junction and the germline gene differ at one end; a read error may be behind it. V and J are TRBV6-8 and TRBJ1-2, with TRBD1 identical over 8 bases. The CDR3 sequence is 13 residues long. Germline V lookup: CDR1 MNHGY, CDR2 SAAAGT. Here the CDR3 DNA reads TGTGCCATCAGTGTGGTTGGACAGGGAGACTACACCTTC. As protein: CAISVVGQGDYTF.

V gene TRBV19 combines with J gene TRBJ1-3; tentatively, D is TRBD1 (6 bases). Trimming removed 7 bases at V and 0 bases at J, with 19 bases between. The CDR3 covers 17 residues. Germline V gene sequence: CDR1 LNHDA, CDR2 SQIVND (reference sequence). CDR3 sequence: CASTLRRQAYSGNTIYF. For the CDR3, the DNA is TGTGCCAGTACCCTTCGCAGACAGGCCTACTCTGGAAACACCATATATTTT.

This rearrangement joins TRBV10-2 to TRBJ1-1, with 7 bases that match TRBD1. The length of the CDR3 is 14 residues. In germline, CDR1 is WSHSY, CDR2 SAAADI. Trimming at V came to 5 bases and at J to 1 base, leaving 4 bases not matched to a gene. The CDR3 region is CASSRGGPNTEAFF. DNA of the CDR3: TGCGCCAGCAGTCGAGGGGGCCCGAACACTGAAGCTTTCTTT.

This chain joins TRBV6-8 and TRBJ1-5; TRBD1 is a possible D gene (6 bases). The length of the CDR3 is 15 residues. The V end was cut by 5 bases, the J end by 3 bases, with 14 bases between. CDR1 MNHGY and CDR2 SAAAGT come from the germline V gene. The CDR3 nucleotides read TGTGCCAGCAGTGTACCCGGACAGCTCAATCAGCCCCAGCATTTT. Its protein product is CASSVPGQLNQPQHF.

The chain couples TRBV29-1 to TRBJ2-7; D unresolved. The CDR3 sequence is 13 residues long. Germline CDR1 is SQVTM and CDR2 is ANQGSEA. V was trimmed by 4 bases and J by 0 bases, leaving 10 bases between them. CDR3 nucleotide sequence: TGCAGCGTTGTGACACCCAACTCCTACGAGCAGTACTTC. Protein sequence: CSVVTPNSYEQYF.

This clone was counted only a few times. The gene calls are TRBV11-3 and TRBJ1-3, with TRBD1 matching 7 bases. V shed 2 bases and J 4 bases; nucleotides not matched to a gene: 5. The CDR3 spans 15 residues. Germline loops: CDR1 SGHNT, CDR2 YENEEA. In DNA, the CDR3 is TGTGCCAGCAGCTTAAGCCCAGGGGGAGGAAACACCATATATTTT. This sequence encodes CASSLSPGGGNTIYF.

The table lists this clone with many counts. V gene TRBV11-3 combines with J gene TRBJ1-2, with no clear D. Trimming shortened V by 1 base and J by 4 bases, and 10 bases separated the two germline ends. The CDR3 is 14 amino acids. Germline values: CDR1 SGHNT, CDR2 YENEEA. The CDR3 nucleotides are TGTGCCAGCAGCTTAGGTTCGGCAGCCTATGGCTACACCTTC. This translates into CASSLGSAAYGYTF.

This clone was seen a handful of times. V usage is TRBV9 and J usage is TRBJ1-1, with a tentative D call TRBD1 (6 bases). Trimming stripped 1 base from V and 0 bases from J, with 16 bases between. Looked up from germline, CDR1 is SGDLS and CDR2 is YYNGEE. CDR3 length: 17 amino acids. As DNA, the CDR3 is TGTGCCAGCAGCGTATCGGTTGGGGACACTTTGAACACTGAAGCTTTCTTT. Amino acids: CASSVSVGDTLNTEAFF.

The V gene is TRBV19, the J gene TRBJ1-2; D possibly corresponds to TRBD1 (5 bases). Between the trimmed V and J ends, which lost 5 bases and 8 bases, there was a span of 18 bases. The CDR3 is made up of 14 amino acids. CDR1 and CDR2 (germline): LNHDA, SQIVND (reference sequence). The CDR3 spells CASSLDRGQRGYTF. DNA of the CDR3: TGTGCCAGTAGTTTGGACCGGGGCCAACGAGGCTACACCTTC.

A note on this clone: An end of the junction differs from the germline gene, which may be a read error. The rearrangement uses TRBV19 and TRBJ1-1; TRBD1 is a possible D gene (6 bases). In germline, CDR1 is LNHDA, CDR2 SQIVND (reference sequence). This CDR3 is 13 amino acids long. The CDR3 spells CASRSQGNTEAFF. CDR3 sequence (DNA): TGTGCCAGTAGATCCCAGGGGAACACTGAAGCTTTTTTT.

This clone was detected only once. The chain recombines TRBV19 with TRBJ2-5; perhaps D is TRBD1 or TRBD2 (5 bases each). The CDR3 length is 14 residues. With 1 base removed from V and 7 bases from J, the gap between germline ends came to 13 bases. The V gene's germline CDR1 is LNHDA and CDR2 SQIVND (reference sequence). The CDR3 region is CASSIAGAEGTQYF. CDR3 DNA: TGTGCCAGTAGTATAGCCGGGGCCGAAGGGACCCAGTACTTC.

The V gene is TRBV7-2, the J gene TRBJ1-1; 7 bases match TRBD1. After removal of 4 bases from V and 5 bases from J, the junction contained 7 bases not matched to a gene. This CDR3 contains 14 residues. CDR1 is SGHTA and CDR2 is FQGNSA in the germline V gene. The CDR3 nucleotides read TGTGCCAGCAGCTCCCGGGACAGCCTAACTGAAGCTTTCTTT. Translated: CASSSRDSLTEAFF.

This chain uses TRBV18 with TRBJ2-5; 10 bases align to TRBD2. The CDR3 extends over 14 amino acids. The trim removed 2 bases at V and 8 bases at J, leaving 5 bases unmatched. The germline V gene encodes CDR1 KGHSH and CDR2 LQKENI. The DNA of the CDR3 is TGTGCCAGCTCACCAACTAGCGGGGACTTAACCCAGTACTTC. Protein: CASSPTSGDLTQYF.